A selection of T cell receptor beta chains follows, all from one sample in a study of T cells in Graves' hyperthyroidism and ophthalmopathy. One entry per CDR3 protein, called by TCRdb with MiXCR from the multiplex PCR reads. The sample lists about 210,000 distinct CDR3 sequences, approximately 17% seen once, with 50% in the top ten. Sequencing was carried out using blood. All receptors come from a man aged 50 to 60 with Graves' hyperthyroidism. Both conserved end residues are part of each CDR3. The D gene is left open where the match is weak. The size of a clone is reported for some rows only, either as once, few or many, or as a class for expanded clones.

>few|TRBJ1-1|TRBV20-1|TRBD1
TGCAGTGCTCCCATTCCGGGACAGGGGCGGGATGAAGCTTTCTTT
CSAPIPGQGRDEAFF
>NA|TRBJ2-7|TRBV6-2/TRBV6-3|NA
TGTGCCAGCAGTTATGAAACTATACTAGCTGGCGAGCAGTACTTC
CASSYETILAGEQYF
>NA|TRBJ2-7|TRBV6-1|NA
TGTGCCAGCAGTCAAGGGGCAGCGATCGAGCAGTACTTC
CASSQGAAIEQYF
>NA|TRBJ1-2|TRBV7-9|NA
TGTGCCAGCAGTCTATCCCCGGACAGACCCTATGGCTACACCTTC
CASSLSPDRPYGYTF
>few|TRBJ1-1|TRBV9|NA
TGTGCCAGCAGCGTAGGGTCAGGGGTGTTCACTGAAGCTTTCTTT
CASSVGSGVFTEAFF
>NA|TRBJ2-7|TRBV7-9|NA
TGTGCCAGCAGCCCACCGGACAGCTACGAGCAGTACTTC
CASSPPDSYEQYF
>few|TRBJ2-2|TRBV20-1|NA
TGCAGTGCTGGCTCTCGAGCGCTTGCCGGGGAGCTGTTTTTT
CSAGSRALAGELFF
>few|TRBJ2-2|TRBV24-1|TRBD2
TGTGCCAGCAGTCCTCCGCTAGCGGCAAACACCGGGGAGCTGTTTTTT
CASSPPLAANTGELFF
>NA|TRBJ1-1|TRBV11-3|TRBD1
TGTGCCAGCAGCCCGGCGACCGACAGGGACGGTGAAGCTTTCTTT
CASSPATDRDGEAFF
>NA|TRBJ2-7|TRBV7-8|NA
TGTGCCAGCAGCAAAAGCGGTTTCTACGAGCAGTACTTC
CASSKSGFYEQYF
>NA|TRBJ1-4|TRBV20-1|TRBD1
TGCAGTGCTAGGGAGCAGGGGGACCCTCGGACTAATGAAAAACTGTTTTTT
CSAREQGDPRTNEKLFF
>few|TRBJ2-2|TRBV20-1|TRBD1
TGCAGTGCTAGAGGGACAGGGGCGGGCACCGGGGAGCTGTTTTTT
CSARGTGAGTGELFF
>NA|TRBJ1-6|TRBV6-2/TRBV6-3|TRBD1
TGTGCCAGCAGACTTTGGACAGGGGGCAATTCACCCCTCCACTTT
CASRLWTGGNSPLHF
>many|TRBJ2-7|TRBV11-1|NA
TGTGCCAGCAGCTTCGGGATAGGATTTTTCTCCTACGAGCAGTACTTC
CASSFGIGFFSYEQYF
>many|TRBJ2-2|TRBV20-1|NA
TGCAGTGCAAGCCAGCCCGGGGAGCTGTTTTTT
CSASQPGELFF